Below, 10 T cell receptor beta chains from the same sample are listed, as sequenced in a study of OX40 agonist ivuxolimab in advanced cancers. Assay: immunoSEQ multiplex PCR; the TCRdb copy retains only in-frame clones and omits some. The table lists more than 50,000 clones, around four fifths of them singletons. The sample in question was CD4+ or CD8+ T cells sorted from blood, obtained in a trial of the OX40 agonist ivuxolimab. These receptor sequences come from an adult with an advanced solid tumor such as melanoma, head and neck, liver or kidney cancer.

The gene calls are TRBV5-5 and TRBJ2-1, with D possibly being TRBD1 (6 bases). The germline V and J ends were trimmed by 1 base and 7 bases, with 18 bases remaining between them. The germline V gene encodes CDR1 SGHKS and CDR2 YYEKEE (reference sequence). This CDR3 is built from 16 residues. The CDR3 sequence: CASSLSTQGWNNEQFF. The CDR3 nucleotides are TGTGCCAGCAGCTTGAGTACGCAGGGGTGGAATAATGAGCAGTTCTTC.

The chain employs TRBV5-1 and TRBJ1-1; TRBD1 matches 10 bases. CDR3 length: 13 amino acids. The V and J ends lost 4 bases and 12 bases, in that order; junction bases with no gene match: 9. Germline-derived CDR1 and CDR2 are SGHRS and YFSETQ. CDR3 in DNA: TGCGCCAGCAGCCTAGAGACAGGGGGCGAGACTTTCTTT. It encodes CASSLETGGETFF.

This clone is a singleton in its sample. CDR3 DNA sequence: TGTGCCAGCAACAACCGGAATTCACCCCTCCACTTT. It specifies CASNNRNSPLHF. The chain employs TRBV6-5 and TRBJ1-6; D remains unclear. In germline, CDR1 is MNHEY, CDR2 SVGAGI. The CDR3 sequence is 12 residues long. Trimming stripped 7 bases from V and 7 bases from J, with 8 bases between.

The V call is TRBV19, the J call TRBJ1-5, with TRBD1 as a possible D gene (6 bases). From germline, CDR1 is LNHDA and CDR2 SQIVND (reference sequence). With 1 base removed from V and 0 bases from J, the gap between germline ends came to 10 bases. The CDR3 is made up of 16 amino acids. In DNA form, the CDR3 reads TGTGCCAGTAGTATAGGGACAGCGTATAGCAATCAGCCCCAGCATTTT. As protein: CASSIGTAYSNQPQHF.

The genes are TRBV5-1 and TRBJ1-6, with TRBD1 identical over 7 bases. V was clipped by 1 base and J by 10 bases; unmatched bases: 5. The CDR3 is made up of 14 amino acids. CDR1 is SGHRS and CDR2 is YFSETQ in the germline V gene. CDR3 sequence reads: CASSLSGGQSPLHF. The CDR3 coding sequence is TGCGCCAGCAGCTTGTCAGGGGGGCAGTCACCCCTCCACTTT.

The chain couples TRBV19 to TRBJ1-4, with 9 bases matching TRBD1. The germline V gene encodes CDR1 LNHDA and CDR2 SQIVND (reference sequence). Trimming at V came to 3 bases and at J to 7 bases, leaving 6 bases not matched to a gene. The CDR3 is 15 amino acids. The CDR3 DNA reads as TGTGCCAGTAGTATCGGTACAGGGGGCCGTGAAAAACTGTTTTTT. This encodes CASSIGTGGREKLFF.

The V gene is TRBV10-3, the J gene TRBJ2-7; unclear D gene. Germline CDR1 is ENHRY and CDR2 is SYGVKD. CDR3 length equals 15 residues. The V end lost 0 bases, the J end lost 5 bases, and 14 bases lay between the germline ends. The CDR3 DNA reads as TGTGCCATCAGTGAGTCGGGCGGAACCACCGACGAGCAGTACTTC. Translation gives CAISESGGTTDEQYF.

V gene TRBV11-2 combines with J gene TRBJ2-1, with D maybe TRBD2 (5 bases). CDR1 and CDR2 (germline): SGHAT, FQNNGV. Trimming pared 0 bases from V and 10 bases from J, leaving 13 bases between. The CDR3 loop spans 14 amino acids. The CDR3: CASSLDRRTREQFF. CDR3 nucleotide sequence: TGTGCCAGCAGCTTAGATAGGAGGACCCGCGAGCAGTTCTTC. The whole variable domain, remainder taken from reference TRBV11-2 and TRBJ2-1, is EAGVAQSPRYKIIEKRQSVAFWCNPISGHATLYWYQQILGQGPKLLIQFQNNGVVDDSQLPKDRFSAERLKGVDSTLKIQPAKLEDSAVYLCASSLDRRTREQFFGPGTRLTVL.

This rearrangement joins TRBV9 to TRBJ2-7; weak D call: TRBD1 (5 bases). The V end was cut by 3 bases, the J end by 1 base, with 11 bases between. Germline CDR1 reads SGDLS; CDR2 reads YYNGEE. The CDR3 contains 14 residues. The CDR3 reads CASSARGASYEQYF. CDR3 nucleotide sequence: TGTGCCAGCAGCGCTAGGGGTGCATCCTACGAGCAGTACTTC.

The chain couples TRBV11-3 to TRBJ2-6; no reliable D call. CDR1 is SGHNT and CDR2 is YENEEA in the germline V gene. This CDR3 is built from 15 residues. Trimming took 2 bases from V and 0 from J, leaving 5 bases between them. The CDR3 region has the DNA TGTGCCAGCAGCTTACTGAACTCTGGGGCCAACGTCCTGACTTTC. Translated: CASSLLNSGANVLTF.